The clone carrying this T cell receptor beta chain is categorized as medium-sized (0.01 to 0.1%). Time point of the sample: before preoperative PTX-NDP chemotherapy. Preoperative chemotherapy with paclitaxel-nedaplatin was given to patients before surgery. MiXCR, applied by TCRdb to the PCR reads, yields one record per CDR3 protein. The sample holds about 7,000 distinct CDR3 sequences, less than 35% seen once. Germline loops: CDR1 MNHNS, CDR2 SASEGT. This CDR3 is 16 amino acids long. The data are from a study of esophageal squamous cell carcinoma under preoperative chemotherapy. Background on the study: Samples included peripheral blood T cells as well as tumor-infiltrating lymphocytes.

The TCR originated in a human donor with esophageal squamous cell carcinoma. The donor label of this sample is uncertain. This specimen was acquired from a patient given preoperative chemotherapy. This rearrangement joins TRBV6-1 to TRBJ2-1; D is unresolved. The J call is doubtful: the DNA matches TRBJ2-7 better. The CDR3 loop reads CASSEALQTYPYEQYF. The CDR3 DNA reads as TGTGCCAGCAGTGAAGCGCTACAGACTTACCCCTACGAGCAGTACTTC.